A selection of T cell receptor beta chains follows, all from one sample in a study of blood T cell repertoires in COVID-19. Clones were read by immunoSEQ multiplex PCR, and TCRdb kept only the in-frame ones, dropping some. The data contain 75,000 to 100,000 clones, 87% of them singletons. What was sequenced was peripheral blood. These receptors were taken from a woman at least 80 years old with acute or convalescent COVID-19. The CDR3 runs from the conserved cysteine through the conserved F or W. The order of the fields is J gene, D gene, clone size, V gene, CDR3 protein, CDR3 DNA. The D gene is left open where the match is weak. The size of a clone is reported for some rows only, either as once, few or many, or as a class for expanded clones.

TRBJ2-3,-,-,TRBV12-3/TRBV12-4,CASSSQFTDTQYF,TGTGCCAGCAGTTCGCAGTTCACAGATACGCAGTATTTT
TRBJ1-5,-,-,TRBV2,CASSEAGRGSNQPQHF,TGTGCCAGCAGTGAAGCGGGCAGGGGTAGCAATCAGCCCCAGCATTTT
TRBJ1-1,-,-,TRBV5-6,CASSSKDILRNTEAFF,TGTGCCAGCAGCTCGAAGGACATCTTGCGGAACACTGAAGCTTTCTTT
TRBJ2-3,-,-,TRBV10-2,CASSEVAGYTDTQYF,TGCGCCAGCAGTGAGGTGGCGGGCTACACAGATACGCAGTATTTT
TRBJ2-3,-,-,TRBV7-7,CASSPGSTDTQYF,TGTGCTAGCAGCCCGGGGAGCACAGATACGCAGTATTTT
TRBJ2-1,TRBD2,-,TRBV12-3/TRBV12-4,CASSSGGYNEQFF,TGTGCCAGCAGTTCGGGAGGGTACAATGAGCAGTTCTTC
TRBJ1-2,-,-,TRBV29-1,CSVEPTLAGPYGYTF,TGCAGCGTTGAACCAACCCTGGCGGGCCCTTATGGCTACACCTTC
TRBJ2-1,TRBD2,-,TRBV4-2,CASSDDPSGYNEQFF,TGTGCCAGCAGCGACGACCCTAGCGGTTACAATGAGCAGTTCTTC
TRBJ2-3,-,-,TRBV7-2,CASSLQGRGTDTQYF,TGTGCCAGCAGCTTACAGGGGAGAGGCACAGATACGCAGTATTTT
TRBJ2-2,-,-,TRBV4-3,CASSQDRVTGELFF,TGCGCCAGCAGCCAAGATCGGGTCACCGGGGAGCTGTTTTTT
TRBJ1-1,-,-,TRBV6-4,CASSDRAGTEAFF,TGTGCCAGCAGTGACAGGGCGGGCACTGAAGCTTTCTTT
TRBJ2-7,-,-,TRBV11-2,CASSPQTSSTYEQYF,TGTGCCAGCAGCCCACAAACTAGTTCTACCTACGAGCAGTACTTC
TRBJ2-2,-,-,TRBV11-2,CASSLTNTGELFF,TGTGCCAGCAGCTTAACAAACACCGGGGAGCTGTTTTTT
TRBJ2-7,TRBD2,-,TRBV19,CASSATSGTEQYF,TGTGCCAGTAGTGCCACTAGCGGGACCGAGCAGTACTTC
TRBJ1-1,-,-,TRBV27,CASSPPGRDTEAFF,TGTGCCAGCAGTCCCCCAGGGAGGGACACTGAAGCTTTCTTT
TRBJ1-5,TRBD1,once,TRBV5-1,CASSLDGQGLGGNQPQHF,TGCGCCAGCAGCTTGGACGGACAGGGCCTCGGGGGCAATCAGCCCCAGCATTTT
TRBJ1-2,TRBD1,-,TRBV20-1,CSARAGQGNSF,TGCAGTGCTAGGGCGGGACAGGGAAATAGTTTC
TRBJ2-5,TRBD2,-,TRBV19,CASSLGTSGVGETQYF,TGTGCCAGTAGCCTGGGGACTAGCGGAGTGGGGGAGACCCAGTACTTC
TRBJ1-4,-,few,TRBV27,CASSARDIEKLFF,TGTGCCAGCAGTGCCCGGGACATCGAAAAACTGTTTTTT
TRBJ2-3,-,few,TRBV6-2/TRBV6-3,CASSREESTDTQYF,TGTGCCAGCAGTCGCGAAGAAAGTACAGATACGCAGTATTTT
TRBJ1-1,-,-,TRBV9,CASSVTGNTEAFF,TGTGCCAGCAGCGTGACGGGGAACACTGAAGCTTTCTTT
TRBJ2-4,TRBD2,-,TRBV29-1,CSVPEKAGAVDIQYF,TGCAGCGTCCCGGAGAAAGCGGGGGCGGTGGACATTCAGTACTTC
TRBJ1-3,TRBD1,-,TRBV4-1,CASSNLQGQLSGNTIYF,TGCGCCAGCAGCAATCTACAGGGACAGCTCTCTGGAAACACCATATATTTT
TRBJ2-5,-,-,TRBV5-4,CASSSRQGQETQYF,TGTGCCAGCAGCTCCCGGCAGGGTCAAGAGACCCAGTACTTC
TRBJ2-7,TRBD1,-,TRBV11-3,CASSFPPQQGAQHEQYF,TGTGCCAGCAGCTTCCCCCCCCAACAGGGGGCGCAACACGAGCAGTACTTC
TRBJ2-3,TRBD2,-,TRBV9,CASSVEAGGPFTTDTQYF,TGTGCCAGCAGCGTAGAGGCGGGGGGGCCTTTCACCACAGATACGCAGTATTTT
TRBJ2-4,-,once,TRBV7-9,CASSLAAGNIQYF,TGTGCCAGCAGCTTAGCAGCAGGGAACATTCAGTACTTC
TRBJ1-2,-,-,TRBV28,CASSLPRQANYGYTF,TGTGCCAGCAGTTTACCCCGACAGGCGAACTATGGCTACACCTTC
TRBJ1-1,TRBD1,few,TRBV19,CASSLGQGGTGAFF,TGTGCCAGTAGTCTCGGACAGGGAGGAACTGGAGCTTTCTTT
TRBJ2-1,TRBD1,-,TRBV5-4,CASSLAGGQGEQFF,TGTGCCAGCAGCTTAGCAGGGGGCCAGGGTGAGCAGTTCTTC
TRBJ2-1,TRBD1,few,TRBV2,CASSEVTGHYNEQFF,TGTGCCAGCAGTGAAGTGACAGGGCACTACAATGAGCAGTTCTTC
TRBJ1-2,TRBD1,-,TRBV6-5,CASGNRGRGYTF,TGTGCCAGCGGCAACAGGGGAAGGGGCTACACCTTC
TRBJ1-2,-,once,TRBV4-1,CASSQVVNSPNYGYTF,TGCGCCAGCAGCCAAGTTGTGAACTCCCCTAACTATGGCTACACCTTC
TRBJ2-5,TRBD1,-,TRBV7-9,CASSPPGQRSQETQYF,TGTGCCAGCAGCCCCCCGGGACAGCGATCGCAAGAGACCCAGTACTTC
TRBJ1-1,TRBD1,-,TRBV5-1,CASSFSGTGSTEAFF,TGCGCCAGCAGCTTCTCCGGGACAGGTAGCACTGAAGCTTTCTTT
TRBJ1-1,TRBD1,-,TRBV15,CATSRGHRGTEAFF,TGTGCCACCAGCAGAGGTCACAGGGGGACTGAAGCTTTCTTT
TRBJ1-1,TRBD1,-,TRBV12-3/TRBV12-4,CASSRDRNPEAFF,TGTGCCAGCAGCCGGGACAGGAACCCTGAAGCTTTCTTT
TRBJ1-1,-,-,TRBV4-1,CASSQDSDEAFF,TGCGCCAGCAGCCAAGACAGCGATGAAGCTTTCTTT
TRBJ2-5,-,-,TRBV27,CASSLTPDRLETQYF,TGTGCCAGCAGTTTAACCCCGGACAGATTAGAGACCCAGTACTTC
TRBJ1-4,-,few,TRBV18,CASSPQGNQEKLFF,TGTGCCAGCTCACCACAGGGGAATCAAGAAAAACTGTTTTTT
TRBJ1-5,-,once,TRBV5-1,CASSLTEGQPQHF,TGCGCCAGCAGCTTGACCGAGGGTCAGCCCCAGCATTTT
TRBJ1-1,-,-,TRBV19,CASTVRQLGTEAFF,TGTGCCAGCACAGTTAGACAGCTGGGCACTGAAGCTTTCTTT
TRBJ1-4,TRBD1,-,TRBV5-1,CASSPGTGATNEKLFF,TGCGCCAGCAGCCCGGGAACAGGGGCAACTAATGAAAAACTGTTTTTT
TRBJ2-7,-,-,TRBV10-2,CASSESGPTGVGEQYF,TGCGCCAGCAGTGAGTCGGGGCCTACAGGTGTCGGCGAGCAGTACTTC
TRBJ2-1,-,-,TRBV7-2,CASSLSRQGNLQFF,TGTGCCAGCAGCTTATCCCGCCAGGGAAATTTGCAGTTCTTC
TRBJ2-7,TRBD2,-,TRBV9,CASSQSTSGSVEQYF,TGTGCCAGCAGCCAATCGACTAGCGGGAGTGTCGAGCAGTACTTC
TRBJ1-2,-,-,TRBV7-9,CASSLAEGGGNYGYTF,TGTGCCAGCAGCTTAGCCGAAGGGGGGGGTAACTATGGCTACACCTTC
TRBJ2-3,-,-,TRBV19,CASSTMRDTQYF,TGTGCCAGTAGCACTATGAGGGATACGCAGTATTTT